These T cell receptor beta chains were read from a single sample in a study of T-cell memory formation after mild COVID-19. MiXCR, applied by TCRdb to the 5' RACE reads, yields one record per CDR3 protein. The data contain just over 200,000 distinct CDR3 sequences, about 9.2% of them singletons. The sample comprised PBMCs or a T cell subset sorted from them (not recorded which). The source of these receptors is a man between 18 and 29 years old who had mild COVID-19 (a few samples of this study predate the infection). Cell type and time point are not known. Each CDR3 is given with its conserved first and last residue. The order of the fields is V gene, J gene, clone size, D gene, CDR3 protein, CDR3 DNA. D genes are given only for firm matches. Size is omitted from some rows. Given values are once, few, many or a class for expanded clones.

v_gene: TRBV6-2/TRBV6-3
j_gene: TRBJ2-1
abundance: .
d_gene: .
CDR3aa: CATSGYNEQFF
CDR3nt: TGTGCCACCTCCGGGTACAATGAGCAGTTCTTC

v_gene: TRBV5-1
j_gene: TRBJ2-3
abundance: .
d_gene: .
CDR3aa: CASRYGTPGADTQYF
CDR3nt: TGCGCCAGCAGGTATGGGACTCCGGGGGCAGATACGCAGTATTTT

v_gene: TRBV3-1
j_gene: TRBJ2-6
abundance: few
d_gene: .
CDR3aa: CASRESGANVLTF
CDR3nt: TGTGCCAGCAGGGAGTCTGGGGCCAACGTCCTGACTTTC

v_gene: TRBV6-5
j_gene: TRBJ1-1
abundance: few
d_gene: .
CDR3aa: CASSLPDSSYTEAFF
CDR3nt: TGTGCCAGCAGTCTACCCGATAGTAGTTACACTGAAGCTTTCTTT

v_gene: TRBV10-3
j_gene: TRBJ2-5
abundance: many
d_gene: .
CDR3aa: CAISGGIGRETQYF
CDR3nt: TGTGCCATCAGTGGGGGGATCGGGAGAGAGACCCAGTACTTC

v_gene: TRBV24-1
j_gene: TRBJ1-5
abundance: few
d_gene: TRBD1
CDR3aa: CATADRDNQPQHF
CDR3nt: TGTGCCACCGCAGACAGGGACAATCAGCCCCAGCATTTT

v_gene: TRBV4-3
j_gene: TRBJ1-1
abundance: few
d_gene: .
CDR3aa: CASSQEGGKTEAFF
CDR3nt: TGCGCCAGCAGCCAAGAGGGCGGTAAGACTGAAGCTTTCTTT

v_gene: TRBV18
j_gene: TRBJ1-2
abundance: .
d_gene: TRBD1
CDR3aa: CASSPDRVGYGYTF
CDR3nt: TGTGCCAGCTCACCGGACAGGGTGGGGTATGGCTACACCTTC

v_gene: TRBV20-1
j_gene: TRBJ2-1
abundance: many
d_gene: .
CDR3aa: CSAPGAGNEQFF
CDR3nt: TGCAGTGCTCCCGGGGCGGGGAATGAGCAGTTCTTC

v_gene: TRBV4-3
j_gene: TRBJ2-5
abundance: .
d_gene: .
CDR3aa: CASSREPADKRAQYF
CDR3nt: TGCGCCAGCAGCCGAGAACCGGCTGACAAGAGGGCCCAGTACTTC

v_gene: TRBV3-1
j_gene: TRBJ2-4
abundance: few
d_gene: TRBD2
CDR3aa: CASTLGGRDIQYF
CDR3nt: TGTGCCAGCACCTTGGGGGGGAGGGACATTCAGTACTTC

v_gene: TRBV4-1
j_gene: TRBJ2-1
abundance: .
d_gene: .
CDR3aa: CASSRIPNNEQFF
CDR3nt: TGCGCCAGCAGCCGCATACCGAACAATGAGCAGTTCTTC

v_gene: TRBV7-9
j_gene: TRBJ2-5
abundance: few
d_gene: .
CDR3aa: CASSLAQGDQYF
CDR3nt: TGTGCCAGCAGCTTAGCCCAGGGTGATCAGTACTTC

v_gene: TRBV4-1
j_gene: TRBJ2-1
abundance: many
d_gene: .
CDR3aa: CASSQDPKGGNEQFF
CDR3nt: TGCGCCAGCAGCCAAGATCCCAAGGGAGGCAATGAGCAGTTCTTC

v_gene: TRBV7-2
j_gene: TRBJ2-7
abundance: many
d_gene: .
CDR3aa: CASSPAGSSYEQYF
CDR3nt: TGTGCCAGCAGCCCGGCAGGAAGCTCCTACGAGCAGTACTTC

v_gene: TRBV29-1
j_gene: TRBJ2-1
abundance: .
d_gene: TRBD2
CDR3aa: CSVGTSGGGERWGEQFF
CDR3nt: TGCAGCGTCGGGACTAGCGGGGGCGGGGAACGTTGGGGTGAGCAGTTCTTC

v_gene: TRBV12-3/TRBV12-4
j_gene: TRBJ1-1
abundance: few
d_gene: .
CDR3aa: CASTWGGEAFF
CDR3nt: TGTGCCAGCACTTGGGGGGGGGAAGCTTTCTTT

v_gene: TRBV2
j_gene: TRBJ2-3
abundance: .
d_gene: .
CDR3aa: CASNEIRQSSTDTQYF
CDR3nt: TGTGCCAGCAATGAAATCCGGCAGTCTAGCACAGATACGCAGTATTTT

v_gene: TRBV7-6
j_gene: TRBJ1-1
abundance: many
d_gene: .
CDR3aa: CASSLKPGIRRISNTEAFF
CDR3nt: TGTGCCAGCAGCTTAAAGCCCGGGATTCGACGTATTTCGAACACTGAAGCTTTCTTT

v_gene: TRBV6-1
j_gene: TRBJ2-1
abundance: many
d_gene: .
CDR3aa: CASRPLSYNEQFF
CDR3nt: TGTGCCAGCAGACCCCTCTCCTACAATGAGCAGTTCTTC

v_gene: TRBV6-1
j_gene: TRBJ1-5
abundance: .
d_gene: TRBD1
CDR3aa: CAGRGTASQPQHF
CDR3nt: TGTGCCGGCAGGGGGACAGCCAGTCAGCCCCAGCATTTT

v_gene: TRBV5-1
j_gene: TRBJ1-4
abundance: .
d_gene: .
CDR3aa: CASSLDGGKEKLFF
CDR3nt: TGCGCCAGCAGCTTGGACGGGGGCAAGGAAAAACTGTTTTTT

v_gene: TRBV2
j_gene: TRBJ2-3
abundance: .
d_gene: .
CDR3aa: CASRVRADTQYF
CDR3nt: TGTGCCAGCAGGGTCCGGGCAGATACGCAGTATTTT

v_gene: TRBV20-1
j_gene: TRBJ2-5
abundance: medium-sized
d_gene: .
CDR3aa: CSARDLRQAEETQYF
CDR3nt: TGCAGTGCTAGAGATCTGAGGCAGGCCGAAGAGACCCAGTACTTC

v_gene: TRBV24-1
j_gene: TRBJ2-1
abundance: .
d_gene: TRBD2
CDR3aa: CATSDRKSSGSYNEQFF
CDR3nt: TGTGCCACCAGTGACCGTAAATCTAGCGGCTCCTACAATGAGCAGTTCTTC

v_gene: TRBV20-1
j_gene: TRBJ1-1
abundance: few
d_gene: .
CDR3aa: CSAPGNTEAFF
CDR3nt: TGCAGTGCTCCCGGGAACACTGAAGCTTTCTTT

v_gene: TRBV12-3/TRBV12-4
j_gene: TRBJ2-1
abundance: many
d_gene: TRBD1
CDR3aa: CASSLRQGAYNEQFF
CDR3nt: TGTGCCAGCAGTTTGCGACAGGGGGCCTACAATGAGCAGTTCTTC

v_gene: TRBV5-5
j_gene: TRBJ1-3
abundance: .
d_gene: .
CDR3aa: CASSLGVWNSGNTIYF
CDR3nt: TGTGCCAGCAGCTTGGGTGTGTGGAACTCTGGAAACACCATATATTTT

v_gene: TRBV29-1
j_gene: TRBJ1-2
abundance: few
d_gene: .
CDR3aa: CSVARERYGYTF
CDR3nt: TGCAGCGTTGCGAGGGAGCGCTATGGCTACACCTTC

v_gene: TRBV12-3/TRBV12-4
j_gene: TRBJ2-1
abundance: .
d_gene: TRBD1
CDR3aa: CASRPRTGSNLGQFF
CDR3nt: TGTGCCAGCAGGCCGCGGACAGGTTCGAATTTAGGGCAGTTCTTC

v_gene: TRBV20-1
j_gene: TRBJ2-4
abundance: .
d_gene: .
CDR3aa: CSAIGQPNIQYF
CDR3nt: TGCAGTGCAATCGGACAGCCAAACATTCAGTACTTC